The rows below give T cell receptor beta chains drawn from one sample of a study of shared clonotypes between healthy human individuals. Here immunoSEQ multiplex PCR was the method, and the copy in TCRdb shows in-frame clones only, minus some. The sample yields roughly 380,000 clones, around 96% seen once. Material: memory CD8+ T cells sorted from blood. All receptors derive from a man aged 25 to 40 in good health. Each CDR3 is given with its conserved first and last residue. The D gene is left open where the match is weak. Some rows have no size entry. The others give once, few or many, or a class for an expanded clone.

cdr3_nt: TGTGCCAGCAGGATAGGCGGGACAGCCCTCACTGAAGCTTTCTTT
cdr3_aa: CASRIGGTALTEAFF
clone_size: .
d_call: TRBD1
j_call: TRBJ1-1
v_call: TRBV6-6

cdr3_nt: TGTGCCAGCAGCTGGGGAGGCGCCGGGGAGCTGTTTTTT
cdr3_aa: CASSWGGAGELFF
clone_size: .
d_call: .
j_call: TRBJ2-2
v_call: TRBV7-9

cdr3_nt: TGTGCCAGCAGTGAGGGACAGGGGGACTATGGCTACACCTTC
cdr3_aa: CASSEGQGDYGYTF
clone_size: once
d_call: TRBD1
j_call: TRBJ1-2
v_call: TRBV2

cdr3_nt: TGCGCCACCGGATACCCAGGGCCCGCAACTAATGAAAAACTGTTTTTT
cdr3_aa: CATGYPGPATNEKLFF
clone_size: .
d_call: .
j_call: TRBJ1-4
v_call: TRBV5-1

cdr3_nt: TGCGCCAGCAGCCTGACCCGAGGGAACACTGAAGCTTTCTTT
cdr3_aa: CASSLTRGNTEAFF
clone_size: once
d_call: .
j_call: TRBJ1-1
v_call: TRBV4-1

cdr3_nt: TGTGCCAGCAGCCGCCACAGGGGAGGGCGAAGTAGTGGCACTGAAGCTTTCTTT
cdr3_aa: CASSRHRGGRSSGTEAFF
clone_size: .
d_call: TRBD1
j_call: TRBJ1-1
v_call: TRBV4-2

cdr3_nt: TGTGCCAGCAGCTCAGACAGCTCCTACGAGCAGTACTTC
cdr3_aa: CASSSDSSYEQYF
clone_size: .
d_call: .
j_call: TRBJ2-7
v_call: TRBV7-9

cdr3_nt: TGCGCCAGCAGCTTGGATTTTGCGGGAGGGCCCTCGACGCAGTATTTT
cdr3_aa: CASSLDFAGGPSTQYF
clone_size: .
d_call: TRBD2
j_call: TRBJ2-3
v_call: TRBV5-1

cdr3_nt: TGCAGTGCTCTAAGCGGGCCCAGCTACACCTTC
cdr3_aa: CSALSGPSYTF
clone_size: .
d_call: .
j_call: TRBJ1-2
v_call: TRBV20-1

cdr3_nt: TGTGCCAGCAGCTTAGAAGGAAGCCCGGAGACCCAGTACTTC
cdr3_aa: CASSLEGSPETQYF
clone_size: .
d_call: .
j_call: TRBJ2-5
v_call: TRBV7-9

cdr3_nt: TGTGCCAGCAGTACAGGGAACTATGGCTACACCTTC
cdr3_aa: CASSTGNYGYTF
clone_size: .
d_call: .
j_call: TRBJ1-2
v_call: TRBV6-5

cdr3_nt: TGTGCCAGCAATGATCGGCCGGGTGATACGCAGTATTTT
cdr3_aa: CASNDRPGDTQYF
clone_size: .
d_call: .
j_call: TRBJ2-3
v_call: TRBV6-5

cdr3_nt: TGCAGTGCTAGGGAGGCCGGGGAGCTGTTTTTT
cdr3_aa: CSAREAGELFF
clone_size: .
d_call: .
j_call: TRBJ2-2
v_call: TRBV20-1

cdr3_nt: TGTGCCAGCAGCTTAACCCCCGGGAGGGAGCAGTACTTC
cdr3_aa: CASSLTPGREQYF
clone_size: .
d_call: TRBD2
j_call: TRBJ2-7
v_call: TRBV13

cdr3_nt: TGTGCCAGCAGCCAAGATAGGCAGCCCTCCTACGAGCAGTACTTC
cdr3_aa: CASSQDRQPSYEQYF
clone_size: few
d_call: .
j_call: TRBJ2-7
v_call: TRBV4-2

cdr3_nt: TGCGCCAGCAGCCGTTCCCTAGGACAGAGAGGACGATATGGTCCAACTTACAATGAGCAGTTCTTC
cdr3_aa: CASSRSLGQRGRYGPTYNEQFF
clone_size: .
d_call: .
j_call: TRBJ2-1
v_call: TRBV5-1

cdr3_nt: TGTGCCAGCAGCGTTACCACAGATACGCAGTATTTT
cdr3_aa: CASSVTTDTQYF
clone_size: once
d_call: .
j_call: TRBJ2-3
v_call: TRBV9

cdr3_nt: TGTGCCAGCAGTTACTCGACGAGTGGGAGACCCTACGAGCAGTACTTC
cdr3_aa: CASSYSTSGRPYEQYF
clone_size: .
d_call: .
j_call: TRBJ2-7
v_call: TRBV6-6

cdr3_nt: TGTGCCAGCAGCATACCCCAGGGACCCCAAGAGACCCAGTACTTC
cdr3_aa: CASSIPQGPQETQYF
clone_size: .
d_call: .
j_call: TRBJ2-5
v_call: TRBV7-8

cdr3_nt: TGTGCCAGCAGTTTATCGGAGGGGTTAGAGACCCAGTACTTC
cdr3_aa: CASSLSEGLETQYF
clone_size: .
d_call: .
j_call: TRBJ2-5
v_call: TRBV27

cdr3_nt: TGCGCCAGCAGAACAGGGACAGATATTTCATATAGCAATCAGCCCCAGCATTTT
cdr3_aa: CASRTGTDISYSNQPQHF
clone_size: .
d_call: TRBD1
j_call: TRBJ1-5
v_call: TRBV23-1

cdr3_nt: TGCAGTGCTAGACTAGCCTACGAGCAGTACTTC
cdr3_aa: CSARLAYEQYF
clone_size: few
d_call: .
j_call: TRBJ2-7
v_call: TRBV20-1

cdr3_nt: TGTGCCAGTAGTATAGAGAGCGGGAGAACGACAGATACGCAGTATTTT
cdr3_aa: CASSIESGRTTDTQYF
clone_size: .
d_call: TRBD2
j_call: TRBJ2-3
v_call: TRBV19

cdr3_nt: TGTGCCAGCAGCCTCCTCAGGGGCCATCAGCCCCAGCATTTT
cdr3_aa: CASSLLRGHQPQHF
clone_size: .
d_call: .
j_call: TRBJ1-5
v_call: TRBV28

cdr3_nt: TGCGCCAGCAGCCAAGGGAACGGGGCGAGCACAGATACGCAGTATTTT
cdr3_aa: CASSQGNGASTDTQYF
clone_size: .
d_call: .
j_call: TRBJ2-3
v_call: TRBV4-1

cdr3_nt: TGCGCCAGCAGGCGGGACAGCCAAGAGACCCAGTACTTC
cdr3_aa: CASRRDSQETQYF
clone_size: .
d_call: .
j_call: TRBJ2-5
v_call: TRBV5-1

cdr3_nt: TGCGCCAGCACGCGGCCGGACGCAGATACGCAGTATTTT
cdr3_aa: CASTRPDADTQYF
clone_size: .
d_call: .
j_call: TRBJ2-3
v_call: TRBV5-1

cdr3_nt: TGTGCCAGCAGGTGCCGGGACAAGAAAGAGACCCAGTACTTC
cdr3_aa: CASRCRDKKETQYF
clone_size: .
d_call: .
j_call: TRBJ2-5
v_call: TRBV6-4